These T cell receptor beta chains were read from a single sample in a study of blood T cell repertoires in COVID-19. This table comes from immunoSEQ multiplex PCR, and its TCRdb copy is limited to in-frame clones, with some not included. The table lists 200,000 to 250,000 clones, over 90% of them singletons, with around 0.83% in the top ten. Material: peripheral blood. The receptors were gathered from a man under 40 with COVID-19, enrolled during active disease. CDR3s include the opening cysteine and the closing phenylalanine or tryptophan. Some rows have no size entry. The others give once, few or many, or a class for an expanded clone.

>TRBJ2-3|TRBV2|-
CASSANRADTDTQYF
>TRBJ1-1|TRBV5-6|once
CASSLVAGWEGTEAFF
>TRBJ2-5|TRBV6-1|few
CASSDGLAEQETQYF
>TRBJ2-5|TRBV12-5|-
CASGLDRGSETQYF
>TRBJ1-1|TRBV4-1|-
CASSQLRVQGAQGTEAFF
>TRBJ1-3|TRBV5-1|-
CASSLGAGSGNTIYF
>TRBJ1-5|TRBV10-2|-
CASSGHNQPQHF
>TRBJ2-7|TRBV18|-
CASSPSTGRGSTYEQYF
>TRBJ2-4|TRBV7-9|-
CASSSGQGATKNIQYF
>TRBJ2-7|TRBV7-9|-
CASMRQEISYEQYF
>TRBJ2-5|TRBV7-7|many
CASGRGETQYF
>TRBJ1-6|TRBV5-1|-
CASFWDRSKKSPLHF
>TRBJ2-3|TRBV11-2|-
CASSPPSGGLDTQYF
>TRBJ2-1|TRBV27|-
CASRTSGGLSYNEQFF
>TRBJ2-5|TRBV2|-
CASSGGSETQYF
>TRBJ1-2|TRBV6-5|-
CASTPTIGYGYTF
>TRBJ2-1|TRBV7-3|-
CASSLSASGGYNEQFF
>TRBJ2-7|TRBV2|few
CASSEATRTPGYEQYF
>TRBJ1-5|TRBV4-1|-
CASSQDPGYLSNQPQHF
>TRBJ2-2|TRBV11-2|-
CASSRGLAEGNTGELFF
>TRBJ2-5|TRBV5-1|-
CASSLSAGAGETQYF
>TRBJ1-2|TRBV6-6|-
CASSPTGGYGYTF
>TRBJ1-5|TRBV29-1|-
CSVAGGPNQPQHF
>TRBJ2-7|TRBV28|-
CASRGGRDRYEQYF
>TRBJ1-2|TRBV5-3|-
CARSYRSGDGYTF
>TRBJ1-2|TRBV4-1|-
CASSQDTETGSYGYTF
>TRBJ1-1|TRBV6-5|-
CASKEQGNTEAFF
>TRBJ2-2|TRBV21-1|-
CAIATTRGGADTGELFF
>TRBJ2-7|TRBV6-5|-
CASSTPGASSYEQYF
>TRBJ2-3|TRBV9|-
CASSVAGSGGVATQYF
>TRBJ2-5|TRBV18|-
CASSPGPLGVGKTQYF
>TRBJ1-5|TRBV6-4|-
CASSRTSDRNQPQHF
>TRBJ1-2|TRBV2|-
CASSETGEGGYTF
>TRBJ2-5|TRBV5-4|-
CASSLGLAGGHGQETQYF
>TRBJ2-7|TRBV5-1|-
CASSLGGQRQTYEQYF
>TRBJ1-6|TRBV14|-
CASSQVQGFALHF
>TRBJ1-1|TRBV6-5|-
CASSLDRGKDTEAFF
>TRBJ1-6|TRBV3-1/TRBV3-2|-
CASSLDRNNSPLHF
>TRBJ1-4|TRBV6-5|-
CASRTGEKLFF
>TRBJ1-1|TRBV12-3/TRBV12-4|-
CASKLNTEAFF
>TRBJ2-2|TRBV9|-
CASSLGLDDTGELFF
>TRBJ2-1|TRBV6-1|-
CASSEDRVSYNEQFF
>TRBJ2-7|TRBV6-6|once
CASSLAGGYEQYF
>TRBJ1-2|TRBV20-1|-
CSARDPEGYTF
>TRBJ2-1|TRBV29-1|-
CSAEDRGSYNEQFF
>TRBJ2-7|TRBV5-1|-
CASSLAPSGGFSSYEQYF
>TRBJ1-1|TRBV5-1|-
CASSFEGARTEAFF